A selection of T cell receptor beta chains follows, all from one sample in a study of cytomegalovirus exposure and HLA in healthy donors. Clones were sequenced by immunoSEQ multiplex PCR, and TCRdb holds only the in-frame ones, with some missing. The repertoire has over 150,000 clones, 82% of them found once; the top ten carry approximately 6.5%. Sequencing used PBMCs. The receptors here all came from a woman between 50 and 59 years old in good health and CMV-seropositive. CDR3s include the opening cysteine and the closing phenylalanine or tryptophan. A D gene is named only where the DNA matches it firmly. Clone size is given for some rows only: seen once, a few or many times, or a class if the clone is expanded.

abundance: -; j_gene: TRBJ2-5; v_gene: TRBV13; d_gene: TRBD2; CDR3aa: CASSSGTSGRVRETQYF; CDR3nt: TGTGCCAGCAGCTCCGGGACTAGCGGGAGGGTGCGGGAGACCCAGTACTTC
abundance: -; j_gene: TRBJ2-4; v_gene: TRBV18; d_gene: TRBD2; CDR3aa: CASSPQTSGGRLYF; CDR3nt: TGTGCCAGCTCACCGCAGACTAGCGGGGGGAGACTGTACTTC
abundance: -; j_gene: TRBJ2-5; v_gene: TRBV5-1; d_gene: -; CDR3aa: CASRPTSYQETQYF; CDR3nt: TGCGCCAGCAGGCCTACTTCGTACCAAGAGACCCAGTACTTC
abundance: -; j_gene: TRBJ1-2; v_gene: TRBV18; d_gene: -; CDR3aa: CASSPLDKANYGYTF; CDR3nt: TGTGCCAGCTCACCGCTGGACAAAGCTAACTATGGCTACACCTTC
abundance: -; j_gene: TRBJ1-1; v_gene: TRBV5-1; d_gene: -; CDR3aa: CASSLGQGPTEAFF; CDR3nt: TGCGCCAGCAGCTTGGGCCAGGGGCCCACTGAAGCTTTCTTT
abundance: -; j_gene: TRBJ1-4; v_gene: TRBV6-5; d_gene: -; CDR3aa: CASSPNPATNEKLFF; CDR3nt: TGTGCCAGCAGCCCAAATCCAGCAACTAATGAAAAACTGTTTTTT
abundance: -; j_gene: TRBJ1-4; v_gene: TRBV14; d_gene: -; CDR3aa: CASSQAFVNEKLFF; CDR3nt: TGTGCCAGCAGCCAAGCTTTTGTTAATGAAAAACTGTTTTTT
abundance: once; j_gene: TRBJ1-3; v_gene: TRBV4-1; d_gene: -; CDR3aa: CASSQAASDSGNTIYF; CDR3nt: TGCGCCAGCAGCCAAGCTGCGTCCGACTCTGGAAACACCATATATTTT
abundance: -; j_gene: TRBJ2-5; v_gene: TRBV7-9; d_gene: TRBD2; CDR3aa: CASSLANPAGVKTQYF; CDR3nt: TGTGCCAGCAGCTTAGCGAACCCAGCGGGGGTCAAGACCCAGTACTTC
abundance: few; j_gene: TRBJ2-7; v_gene: TRBV21-1; d_gene: -; CDR3aa: CASDWGQPSSYEQYF; CDR3nt: TGTGCCAGCGACTGGGGACAGCCGAGCTCCTACGAGCAGTACTTC
abundance: -; j_gene: TRBJ2-1; v_gene: TRBV10-1; d_gene: TRBD2; CDR3aa: CASSESASGRNEQFF; CDR3nt: TGCGCCAGCAGTGAGTCGGCTAGCGGGAGGAATGAGCAGTTCTTC
abundance: -; j_gene: TRBJ1-2; v_gene: TRBV14; d_gene: -; CDR3aa: CASSQGPEGYTF; CDR3nt: TGTGCCAGCAGCCAAGGGCCGGAGGGCTACACCTTC
abundance: -; j_gene: TRBJ1-5; v_gene: TRBV5-1; d_gene: -; CDR3aa: CASSLEGDSNQPQHF; CDR3nt: TGCGCCAGCAGCTTGGAAGGGGATAGCAATCAGCCCCAGCATTTT
abundance: -; j_gene: TRBJ1-1; v_gene: TRBV29-1; d_gene: -; CDR3aa: CSVPVGSTNTEAFF; CDR3nt: TGCAGCGTCCCAGTGGGCAGTACAAACACTGAAGCTTTCTTT
abundance: -; j_gene: TRBJ2-2; v_gene: TRBV5-6; d_gene: TRBD2; CDR3aa: CASSFASGAGELFF; CDR3nt: TGTGCCAGCAGCTTCGCTAGCGGGGCCGGGGAGCTGTTTTTT
abundance: -; j_gene: TRBJ2-5; v_gene: TRBV5-6; d_gene: -; CDR3aa: CASSLNQLLETQYF; CDR3nt: TGTGCCAGCAGCTTGAATCAGTTGCTGGAGACCCAGTACTTC
abundance: -; j_gene: TRBJ2-3; v_gene: TRBV5-1; d_gene: -; CDR3aa: CASSLGPLEDTQYF; CDR3nt: TGCGCCAGCAGCTTGGGCCCCCTGGAGGATACGCAGTATTTT
abundance: -; j_gene: TRBJ2-7; v_gene: TRBV18; d_gene: -; CDR3aa: CASSLGLPRDRYEQYF; CDR3nt: TGTGCCAGCTCACTGGGACTCCCCCGGGACCGTTACGAGCAGTACTTC
abundance: -; j_gene: TRBJ2-2; v_gene: TRBV11-2; d_gene: TRBD1; CDR3aa: CASSPQGDGGELFF; CDR3nt: TGTGCCAGCAGCCCCCAGGGGGATGGCGGGGAGCTGTTTTTT
abundance: -; j_gene: TRBJ1-3; v_gene: TRBV28; d_gene: -; CDR3aa: CASSAATRSPGNTIYF; CDR3nt: TGTGCCAGCAGCGCCGCCACGAGGTCCCCTGGAAACACCATATATTTT
abundance: -; j_gene: TRBJ2-7; v_gene: TRBV19; d_gene: -; CDR3aa: CASSRRTRTYEQYF; CDR3nt: TGTGCCAGTAGCCGTCGGACAAGAACCTACGAGCAGTACTTC
abundance: -; j_gene: TRBJ2-5; v_gene: TRBV30; d_gene: -; CDR3aa: CAWSVGGYFQETQYF; CDR3nt: TGTGCCTGGAGTGTTGGGGGGTACTTCCAAGAGACCCAGTACTTC
abundance: -; j_gene: TRBJ2-1; v_gene: TRBV6-4; d_gene: TRBD2; CDR3aa: CASSDEAGARNEQFF; CDR3nt: TGTGCCAGCAGTGACGAGGCGGGAGCACGCAATGAGCAGTTCTTC
abundance: few; j_gene: TRBJ2-7; v_gene: TRBV7-8; d_gene: TRBD2; CDR3aa: CASSPLSGGGYEQYF; CDR3nt: TGTGCCAGCAGCCCCTTATCGGGGGGGGGATACGAGCAGTACTTC
abundance: -; j_gene: TRBJ1-2; v_gene: TRBV5-6; d_gene: -; CDR3aa: CASSQQPNYGYTF; CDR3nt: TGTGCCAGCAGTCAACAGCCTAACTATGGCTACACCTTC
abundance: -; j_gene: TRBJ2-1; v_gene: TRBV10-2; d_gene: -; CDR3aa: CASTQGFLGGASYNEQFF; CDR3nt: TGCGCCAGCACCCAAGGCTTTTTGGGAGGAGCCTCCTACAATGAGCAGTTCTTC
abundance: -; j_gene: TRBJ1-6; v_gene: TRBV5-4; d_gene: -; CDR3aa: CASSLDRFNSPLHF; CDR3nt: TGTGCCAGCAGCTTGGACAGATTTAATTCACCCCTCCACTTT
abundance: -; j_gene: TRBJ2-3; v_gene: TRBV6-4; d_gene: TRBD2; CDR3aa: CASRGLSPTDTQYF; CDR3nt: TGTGCCAGCAGGGGACTATCCCCTACAGATACGCAGTATTTT
abundance: -; j_gene: TRBJ2-7; v_gene: TRBV5-5; d_gene: TRBD1; CDR3aa: CASSWAGGPYEQYF; CDR3nt: TGTGCCAGCAGCTGGGCAGGGGGCCCCTACGAGCAGTACTTC
abundance: -; j_gene: TRBJ2-1; v_gene: TRBV5-1; d_gene: -; CDR3aa: CASSLAPGASYNEQFF; CDR3nt: TGCGCCAGCAGCTTGGCTCCGGGAGCCTCCTACAATGAGCAGTTCTTC
abundance: -; j_gene: TRBJ1-3; v_gene: TRBV20-1; d_gene: -; CDR3aa: CSAGGTIYF; CDR3nt: TGCAGTGCGGGAGGCACCATATATTTT
abundance: -; j_gene: TRBJ2-7; v_gene: TRBV6-5; d_gene: -; CDR3aa: CASGRGTSYEQYF; CDR3nt: TGTGCCAGCGGGAGGGGGACCTCCTACGAGCAGTACTTC
abundance: -; j_gene: TRBJ2-4; v_gene: TRBV5-6; d_gene: -; CDR3aa: CASSLGTGWSKNIQYF; CDR3nt: TGTGCCAGCAGCTTGGGCACAGGGTGGTCCAAAAACATTCAGTACTTC
abundance: few; j_gene: TRBJ1-5; v_gene: TRBV11-3; d_gene: -; CDR3aa: CASRESGQPQHF; CDR3nt: TGTGCCAGCAGAGAATCGGGTCAGCCCCAGCATTTT
abundance: -; j_gene: TRBJ1-4; v_gene: TRBV4-1; d_gene: -; CDR3aa: CASSQAGTFREKLFF; CDR3nt: TGCGCCAGCAGCCAAGCCGGGACATTCCGTGAAAAACTGTTTTTT
abundance: once; j_gene: TRBJ2-2; v_gene: TRBV6-1; d_gene: -; CDR3aa: CASRDHGGTVELFF; CDR3nt: TGTGCCAGCAGGGATCACGGGGGAACGGTTGAGCTGTTTTTT